This TCR beta chain derives from a study of blood T cell repertoires in COVID-19. About the research overall: The United States, Italy and Spain provided the acute and convalescent COVID-19 samples. PBMCs, B-cell-depleted T cells, or T cells were the source of the cDNA or gDNA that made up the material.

As handled by the study authors: Amplification of reference gene primers provided the estimated nucleated cell counts. Libraries were prepared by immunoSEQ multiplex PCR; TCRdb keeps only in-frame clonotypes and omits some of them. From that table come the V and J calls and clone size; the DNA was used to work out D and trimming. There are about 140,000 clones in the sample; about 83% occur only once, and 1.5% to 2% lies in the top ten. The CDR3 consists of 15 residues. J lost 9 bases, V lost 4 bases, and 9 bases had no gene match. From germline, CDR1 is SGHNT and CDR2 YYREEE (reference sequence). This clone has only one observation.

The sequence was obtained from a human donor in a cohort sampled during active COVID-19. The chain carries TRBV5-4 and TRBJ2-1; the match to TRBD2 covers 11 bases. Sequenced material: peripheral blood. CDR3 sequence reads: CASSPVAGGEGEQFF. The DNA for the CDR3 is TGTGCCAGCAGCCCGGTAGCGGGGGGGGAGGGTGAGCAGTTCTTC.